This T cell receptor beta chain was identified during a study of beta chain features in type 1 diabetes. The study, taken as a whole, reports: The study found moderately but significantly shorter TCRB CDR3s in all four CD4+ subsets of Type 1 diabetes patients. More deletions and fewer insertions at VDJ junctions were found in patients with type 1 diabetes.

Expressed TCRB transcripts were sequenced because the entire RNA isolate underwent reverse transcription. Data came from immunoSEQ multiplex PCR; TCRdb stores just in-frame clones and leaves some out. The table shows about 25,000 clones, with under 70% occurring only once. V dropped 1 base and J dropped 4 bases, with 17 bases sitting between them. Germline-derived CDR1 and CDR2 are LGHNA and YSLEER. CDR3 length: 17 residues. Notes on this clone: Its specificity is unknown.

The chain joins TRBV4-3 to TRBJ2-1; maybe TRBD2 (6 bases). Sequences were obtained from stem cell memory CD4+ T cells from blood. This clonotype was sampled from a woman in her thirties or forties with type 1 diabetes. The CDR3 coding sequence is TGCGCCAGCAGCCAAGGAGTACTAGCTCCGCAATACAATGAGCAGTTCTTC. Translating it yields CASSQGVLAPQYNEQFF.